The 11 T cell receptor beta chains below were found in one sample sequenced in a study of blood T cell repertoires in COVID-19. Produced via immunoSEQ multiplex PCR; TCRdb's table is partial and in-frame only. The table records about 250,000 clones, about 86% of them present only once. The sequencing input was peripheral blood. The origin of the receptors is a man older than 75 with acute or convalescent COVID-19.

This clone was seen only once. The CDR3 bases are TGTGCCACCAGCAGTCTCAGGGGGAACCAGCCCCAGCATTTT. It yields the protein CATSSLRGNQPQHF. The V gene is TRBV15, the J gene TRBJ1-5; 7 nucleotides align to TRBD1. This CDR3 has 14 amino acids. Germline CDR1 reads LNHNV; CDR2 reads YYDKDF (reference sequence). With V trimmed by 3 bases and J by 7 bases, 6 bases remained unmatched.

V is TRBV6-4 and J is TRBJ2-1, with TRBD2 matching over 16 bases. The CDR3 has 17 amino acids. The ends lost 0 bases at V and 7 bases at J; junction bases unmatched: 3. Germline CDR1 is MRHNA and CDR2 is SNTAGT. The CDR3 here is CASSDSGLAGGRNEQFF. CDR3 in DNA: TGTGCCAGCAGTGACTCGGGACTAGCGGGAGGGCGGAATGAGCAGTTCTTC.

For this clone: A junction end diverges from the germline sequence, so it may reflect a read error. The CDR3 DNA reads as TGTGCCAACAGTTATCGGCAGAGGCTTAATTCACCCCTCCACTTT. This sequence encodes CANSYRQRLNSPLHF. The chain employs TRBV27 and TRBJ1-6; D remains ambiguous. Looked up from germline, CDR1 is MNHEY and CDR2 is SMNVEV (reference sequence). The CDR3 spans 15 residues.

The chain combines TRBV28 with TRBJ1-2, with 10 bases fitting TRBD1. V shed 4 bases and J 8 bases; nucleotides not matched to a gene: 10. CDR1 and CDR2 (germline): MDHEN, SYDVKM. The CDR3 contains 15 residues. CDR3 DNA sequence: TGTGCCAGCAGTTCCGCCGGGACAGGGGATTTAGGCTACACCTTC. Its translation: CASSSAGTGDLGYTF.

V usage is TRBV29-1 and J usage is TRBJ2-7; D is uncertain. The CDR3 has 13 residues. Germline CDR1 and CDR2: SQVTM and ANQGSEA. The V end lost 1 base, the J end lost 1 base, and 8 bases lay between the germline ends. The CDR3 region has the DNA TGCAGCGTTGAAGGGCAGGCTTCCTACGAGCAGTACTTC. Protein: CSVEGQASYEQYF.

CDR3 sequence: CASSQGGLWNEQFF. CDR3 in DNA: TGCGCCAGCAGCCAAGGGGGCTTATGGAATGAGCAGTTCTTC. This chain joins TRBV4-1 and TRBJ2-1; possibly TRBD1 for D (5 bases). This CDR3 is 14 amino acids long. In germline, CDR1 is MGHRA, CDR2 YSYEKL. Trimming took 1 base from V and 7 from J, leaving 11 bases between them.

CDR3 bases: TGTGCCAGTAGTTCCTTACAGGGGGTGGAAAAACTGTTTTTT. Translation: CASSSLQGVEKLFF. The chain joins TRBV19 to TRBJ1-4; 8 bases are a match to TRBD1. The trim removed 5 bases at V and 8 bases at J, leaving 7 bases unmatched. Per the germline V gene, CDR1 is LNHDA and CDR2 is SQIVND (reference sequence). This CDR3 is built from 14 residues.

The rearrangement joins TRBV29-1 to TRBJ1-5; D possibly corresponds to TRBD1 (6 bases). V was cut by 7 bases and J by 5 bases, with 15 bases left in between. Germline V CDR1 and CDR2: SQVTM, ANQGSEA. CDR3 size: 13 residues. The CDR3 DNA sequence: TGCAGCGCCTCCAATGAGGGGGATCAGCCCCAGCATTTT. Its translation: CSASNEGDQPQHF.

The J gene is TRBJ2-3, the V gene TRBV9; D may be TRBD2 (6 bases). This CDR3 is 14 amino acids long. CDR1 is SGDLS, CDR2 YYNGEE, per germline. V dropped 4 bases and J dropped 4 bases, with 13 bases sitting between them. For the CDR3, the DNA is TGTGCCAGCAGCCCCCCCGGCGGGGCAGATACGCAGTATTTT. It specifies CASSPPGGADTQYF.

J is TRBJ2-2 and V is TRBV6-4; 10 bases are shared with TRBD2. V was pared by 4 bases and J by 6 bases, with 11 bases of the junction left unmatched. Germline CDR1 reads MRHNA; CDR2 reads SNTAGT. The CDR3 contains 17 residues. The CDR3 DNA reads TGTGCCAGCAGTGCTCTAGCGGGAGTGTTAAGTCCCGGGGAGCTGTTTTTT. It codes for CASSALAGVLSPGELFF.

The rearrangement links TRBV18 to TRBJ1-5; D gene unclear. CDR1 KGHSH and CDR2 LQKENI come from the germline V gene. V was cut by 3 bases and J by 3 bases, with 9 bases left in between. The CDR3 extends over 14 amino acids. CDR3 amino acids: CASSPTVDNQPQHF. In nucleotides, the CDR3 is TGTGCCAGCTCACCTACAGTAGACAATCAGCCCCAGCATTTT. Full variable domain (remainder filled in from reference TRBV18 and TRBJ1-5): NAGVMQNPRHLVRRRGQEARLRCSPMKGHSHVYWYRQLPEEGLKFMVYLQKENIIDESGMPKERFSAEFPKEGPSILRIQQVVRGDSAAYFCASSPTVDNQPQHFGDGTRLSIL.